The 5 T cell receptor beta chains listed next were all sequenced from one sample in a study of blood T cell repertoires in COVID-19. Assay used: immunoSEQ multiplex PCR; TCRdb lists only in-frame clones, some missing. The sample lists roughly 260,000 clones, roughly 90% occurring once. Sequenced sample: peripheral blood. The receptors were gathered from a man aged 55 to 70 who had recovered from COVID-19.

The genes are TRBV14 and TRBJ2-1; maybe TRBD2 (6 bases). CDR3 length equals 13 residues. The germline gives CDR1 SGHDN, CDR2 FVKESK. Trimming shortened V by 4 bases and J by 8 bases, and 12 bases separated the two germline ends. CDR3 sequence reads: CASSRGARDEQFF. The CDR3, as DNA: TGTGCCAGCAGCCGCGGGGCCCGCGATGAGCAGTTCTTC.

The chain is built from TRBV7-3 and TRBJ2-6, with 8 bases matching TRBD2. V lost 0 bases, J lost 12 bases, and 10 bases stayed unmatched. In germline, CDR1 is SGHTA, CDR2 FQGTGA. This CDR3 is built from 16 residues. This chain's CDR3 is CASSLTRGGQGGVLTF. CDR3 in DNA: TGTGCCAGCAGCTTAACCCGCGGGGGGCAGGGTGGCGTCCTGACTTTC.

The chain employs TRBV27 and TRBJ1-1; 8 positions match TRBD1. Trimming at V came to 6 bases and at J to 5 bases, leaving 11 bases not matched to a gene. Germline V gene data show CDR1 as MNHEY and CDR2 as SMNVEV (reference sequence). This CDR3 is 15 amino acids long. As DNA, the CDR3 is TGTGCCAGCAGCATTAGGACAGGGAGTGGGACTGAAGCTTTCTTT. It yields the protein CASSIRTGSGTEAFF.

The CDR3, as DNA: TGCAGCGTCCCAGGGGAAGCCAAAAACATTCAGTACTTC. This sequence encodes CSVPGEAKNIQYF. The genes are TRBV29-1 and TRBJ2-4; D might be TRBD1 (6 bases). The germline CDR1 and CDR2 sequences are SQVTM and ANQGSEA. This CDR3 has 13 residues. V gave up 6 bases and J gave up 0 bases, with 9 bases separating them.

The rearrangement uses TRBV6-2 or TRBV6-3 and TRBJ1-1, with D maybe TRBD1 (5 bases). Trimming stripped 5 bases from V and 1 base from J, with 14 bases between. The CDR3 is made up of 15 amino acids. Germline loops: CDR1 MNHEY, CDR2 SVGEGT. CDR3 residues: CASSDPQGGNTEAFF. The CDR3 coding sequence is TGTGCCAGCAGTGACCCCCAGGGCGGGAACACTGAAGCTTTCTTT.